These 18 T cell receptor beta chains were sequenced from one sample in a study of T-cell reconstitution after alpha-beta-depleted transplantation in children. As it was prepared, the TCRbeta library received unique molecular identifiers. TCRdb redid the calling of the PCR reads with MiXCR, one entry per CDR3 protein. The table has approximately 400,000 distinct CDR3 sequences, roughly 11% seen once. This specimen consisted of PBMCs from the stem cell graft donor, obtained from the stem cell graft. These receptors were taken from a human donor who donated a stem cell graft to a child with acute myeloid leukemia.

This clonotype was counted between two and nine times. This chain links TRBV4-1 with TRBJ1-1; D possibly corresponds to TRBD1 (5 bases). V was cut by 4 bases and J by 2 bases, with 14 bases left in between. Germline V lookup: CDR1 MGHRA, CDR2 YSYEKL. This CDR3 has 15 residues. This CDR3 is CASSLRDELNTEAFF. The CDR3, as DNA: TGCGCCAGCAGCCTGAGGGACGAACTTAACACTGAAGCTTTCTTT.

The J gene is TRBJ2-1, the V gene TRBV27, with 9 nucleotides matching TRBD2. The V gene's germline CDR1 is MNHEY and CDR2 SMNVEV (reference sequence). The CDR3 is made up of 19 amino acids. J was trimmed by 7 bases and V by 7 bases; bases with no gene match: 23. CDR3 sequence (DNA): TGTGCCAGCATGGAAGGGGGACTAGCCAACCTTCCTGGGGGGAATGAGCAGTTCTTC. It is translated as CASMEGGLANLPGGNEQFF.

This clonotype has more than one count but fewer than ten. This chain connects TRBV12-3 or TRBV12-4 to TRBJ2-2, with no clear D. The CDR3 is made up of 13 amino acids. The V and J ends lost 5 bases and 4 bases respectively, with 8 bases between them. CDR3 residues: CASSTRITGELFF. In DNA form, the CDR3 reads TGTGCCAGCAGTACCAGGATCACCGGGGAGCTGTTTTTT.

The chain carries TRBV6-1 and TRBJ1-4, with D hard to call. This CDR3 comprises 15 residues. Germline loops: CDR1 MNHNS, CDR2 SASEGT. Between the trimmed V and J ends, which lost 0 bases and 8 bases, there was a span of 13 bases. The CDR3 sequence: CASSEAQDPGEKLFF. CDR3 coding DNA: TGTGCCAGCAGTGAAGCTCAGGACCCGGGGGAAAAACTGTTTTTT.

The genes are TRBV10-3 and TRBJ2-7; 9 positions agree with TRBD1. The germline gives CDR1 ENHRY, CDR2 SYGVKD. V trimming: 10 bases; J trimming: 2 bases; junction bases outside the gene matches: 6. This CDR3 region has 13 residues. CDR3 loop: CATGTGTTYEQYF. The CDR3 DNA is TGTGCCACCGGGACAGGGACTACCTACGAGCAGTACTTC.

The chain couples TRBV27 to TRBJ2-3; 7 bases map to TRBD2. V was pared by 5 bases and J by 4 bases, with 9 bases of the junction left unmatched. Germline assignment: CDR1 MNHEY and CDR2 SMNVEV (reference sequence). The CDR3 extends over 15 amino acids. CDR3 sequence reads: CASSPLAGVADTQYF. In nucleotides, the CDR3 is TGTGCCAGCAGTCCCCTCGCGGGAGTGGCAGATACGCAGTATTTT.

This clonotype was counted ten times or more. The rearrangement joins TRBV10-3 to TRBJ2-3, with 7 nucleotides matching TRBD2. V lost 0 bases to trimming and J lost 0 bases; unmatched junction nucleotides: 9. This CDR3 region has 18 residues. Germline CDR1 is ENHRY and CDR2 is SYGVKD. The CDR3 nucleotides read TGTGCCATCAGTGAGTCGATTTCTAGCGGAGCTAGCACAGATACGCAGTATTTT. Protein: CAISESISSGASTDTQYF.

The table lists this clonotype with a few counts. The rearrangement links TRBV5-1 to TRBJ2-1; 7 bases are shared with TRBD1. Germline CDR1 SGHRS, CDR2 YFSETQ. The trim removed 3 bases at V and 2 bases at J, leaving 11 bases unmatched. The CDR3 length is 17 residues. The CDR3 protein is CASSSEVRTGAYNEQFF. DNA of the CDR3: TGCGCCAGCAGCTCCGAGGTCAGGACAGGAGCCTACAATGAGCAGTTCTTC. Variable domain in full (rest from reference TRBV5-1 and TRBJ2-1): KAGVTQTPRYLIKTRGQQVTLSCSPISGHRSVSWYQQTPGQGLQFLFEYFSETQRNKGNFPGRFSGRQFSNSRSEMNVSTLELGDSALYLCASSSEVRTGAYNEQFFGPGTRLTVL.

The gene calls are TRBV12-3 or TRBV12-4 and TRBJ1-1; D is unresolved. The CDR3 spans 14 residues. V was clipped by 1 base and J by 2 bases, with 8 bases between them. DNA for the CDR3: TGTGCCAGCAGTTTAGGGGTGCGAAACACTGAAGCTTTCTTT. As protein: CASSLGVRNTEAFF.

The chain carries TRBV5-1 and TRBJ1-2; D is undetermined. The V gene's germline CDR1 is SGHRS and CDR2 YFSETQ. The CDR3 extends over 18 amino acids. Trimming shortened V by 6 bases and J by 7 bases, and 31 bases separated the two germline ends. CDR3 loop: CASTLGGQRYFPASGYTF. The CDR3 DNA sequence: TGCGCCAGCACCCTCGGTGGGCAGAGATATTTTCCCGCTAGTGGCTACACCTTC. Filled out from reference TRBV5-1 and TRBJ1-2, the complete variable domain reads KAGVTQTPRYLIKTRGQQVTLSCSPISGHRSVSWYQQTPGQGLQFLFEYFSETQRNKGNFPGRFSGRQFSNSRSEMNVSTLELGDSALYLCASTLGGQRYFPASGYTFGSGTRLTVV.

This clonotype was observed at least ten times. The chain recombines TRBV20-1 with TRBJ2-3; D gene uncertain. CDR1 and CDR2 from the germline V gene are DFQATT and SNEGSKA (reference sequence). V was trimmed by 3 bases and J by 4 bases, leaving 14 bases between them. There are 14 residues in the CDR3. The DNA of the CDR3 is TGCAGTGCTAGGGGCGGACCAGGTTCAGATACGCAGTATTTT. It yields the protein CSARGGPGSDTQYF.

This clonotype appeared many times. The chain employs TRBV4-3 and TRBJ2-5, with 7 positions matching TRBD1. The V segment lost 0 bases and the J segment 5 bases; nucleotides outside the gene matches: 3. The CDR3 is 14 residues long. CDR1 is LGHNA and CDR2 is YSLEER in the germline V gene. In nucleotides, the CDR3 is TGCGCCAGCAGCCAAGAGACAGGGCAGGAGACCCAGTACTTC. It specifies CASSQETGQETQYF.

The chain uses TRBV29-1 and TRBJ2-5, with TRBD2 matching 7 bases. Germline trimming cut 5 bases from V and 4 bases from J; bases unmatched to any gene: 7. This CDR3 is 13 amino acids long. CDR1 and CDR2 (germline): SQVTM, ANQGSEA. The CDR3 region has the DNA TGCAGCGTTTTAGGGACTAATGGAGAGACCCAGTACTTC. As protein: CSVLGTNGETQYF.

There are a few counts of this clonotype. The chain links TRBV30 to TRBJ1-1; D may be TRBD1 (6 bases). The ends were cut back, 4 bases at V and 0 bases at J, with 12 bases in the middle. This CDR3 spans 14 amino acids. The germline gives CDR1 GTSNPN, CDR2 SVGIG (reference sequence). For the CDR3, the DNA is TGTGCCTGGACCCGGACAGAAATGAACACTGAAGCTTTCTTT. It codes for CAWTRTEMNTEAFF.

In this sample, this clonotype turned up many times. The V call is TRBV10-3, the J call TRBJ1-3; a weak D match, TRBD1 (5 bases). CDR3 size: 15 residues. CDR1 and CDR2 from the germline V gene are ENHRY and SYGVKD. V was clipped by 8 bases and J by 0 bases, with 14 bases between them. The CDR3 coding sequence is TGTGCCATCGGACCGGGACCGCTCTCTGGAAACACCATATATTTT. Translation gives CAIGPGPLSGNTIYF.

The CDR3 nucleotides read TGCAGTGCTAGCCGGCCAGGACGATGTTTGTTGAACACCGGGGAGCTGTTTTTT. Protein product: CSASRPGRCLLNTGELFF. V usage is TRBV20-1 and J usage is TRBJ2-2; the D is unclear. The V and J ends lost 3 bases and 1 base respectively, with 21 bases between them. CDR1 DFQATT and CDR2 SNEGSKA come from the germline V gene (reference sequence). This CDR3 comprises 18 residues.

The chain employs TRBV2 and TRBJ2-5; 9 nucleotides align to TRBD2. V shed 3 bases and J 9 bases; nucleotides not matched to a gene: 11. The germline V gene has CDR1 SNHLY and CDR2 FYNNEI. The CDR3 loop spans 15 amino acids. The CDR3 DNA reads as TGTGCCAGCAGTGATAAGGCTAGCGGGGCACAGTCCCAGTACTTC. Encoded protein: CASSDKASGAQSQYF.

At least ten counts were recorded for this clonotype. The chain's CDR3 is CASSLWTGDTHTGELFF. CDR3 in DNA: TGCGCCAGCAGCTTGTGGACAGGGGACACACACACCGGGGAGCTGTTTTTT. The chain uses TRBV5-1 and TRBJ2-2; 9 bases align to TRBD1. Germline CDR1 and CDR2: SGHRS and YFSETQ. The CDR3 sequence is 17 residues long. J gave up 3 bases and V 1 base, and 7 bases lay outside the gene matches.